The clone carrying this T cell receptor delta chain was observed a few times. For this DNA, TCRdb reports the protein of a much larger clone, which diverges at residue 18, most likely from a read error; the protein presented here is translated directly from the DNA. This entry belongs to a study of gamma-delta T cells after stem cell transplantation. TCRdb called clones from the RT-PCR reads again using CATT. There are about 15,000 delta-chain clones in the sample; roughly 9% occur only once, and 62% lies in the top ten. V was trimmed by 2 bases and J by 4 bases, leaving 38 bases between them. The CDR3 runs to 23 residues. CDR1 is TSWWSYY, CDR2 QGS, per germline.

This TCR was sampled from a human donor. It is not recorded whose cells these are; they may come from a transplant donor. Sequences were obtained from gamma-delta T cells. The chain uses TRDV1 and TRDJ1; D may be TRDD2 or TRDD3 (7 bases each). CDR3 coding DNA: TGTGCTCTTGGGGAATTAATTCCCTTTAGTAGTCCTTCCTCGGTGGGGGAGATCGATAAACTCATCTTT. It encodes CALGELIPFSSPSSVGEIDKLIF.